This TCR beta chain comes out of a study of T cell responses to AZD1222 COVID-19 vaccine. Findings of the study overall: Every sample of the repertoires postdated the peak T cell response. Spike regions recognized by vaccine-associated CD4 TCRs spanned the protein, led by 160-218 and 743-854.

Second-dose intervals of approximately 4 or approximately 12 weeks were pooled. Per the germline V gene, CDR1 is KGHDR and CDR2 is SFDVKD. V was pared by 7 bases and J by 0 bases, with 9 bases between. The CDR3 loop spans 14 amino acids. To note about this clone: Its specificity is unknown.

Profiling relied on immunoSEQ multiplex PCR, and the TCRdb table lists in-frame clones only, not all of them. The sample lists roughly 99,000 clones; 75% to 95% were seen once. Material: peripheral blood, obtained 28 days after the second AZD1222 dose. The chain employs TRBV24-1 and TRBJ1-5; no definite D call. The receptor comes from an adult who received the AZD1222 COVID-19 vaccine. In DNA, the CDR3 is TGTGCCACCAGCAACGGAGATAGCAATCAGCCCCAGCATTTT. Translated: CATSNGDSNQPQHF.